This TCR beta chain came from a study of blood T cell repertoires in COVID-19. Using immunoSEQ multiplex PCR, the repertoire was profiled, and TCRdb retains in-frame clones only, with some absent. The sample comprises under 500,000 clones, 80% to 90% of which are singletons, and roughly 1.1% rests with the top ten. Germline CDR1 and CDR2: SQVTM and ANQGSEA. CDR3 length: 14 amino acids. V dropped 6 bases and J dropped 2 bases, with 13 bases sitting between them. Two consecutive negative NP/OP PCR tests, clearance, or resolved symptoms defined Cohort 3 recovery. The receptor was derived from a man younger than 45 who had recovered from COVID-19. The sample consisted of PBMCs or T cells enriched from blood (not recorded which). The gene calls are TRBV29-1 and TRBJ2-2; tentative D call: TRBD2 (5 bases). CDR3 DNA sequence: TGCAGCGTGTACCGAGGACTTAACACCGGGGAGCTGTTTTTT. Translation: CSVYRGLNTGELFF.